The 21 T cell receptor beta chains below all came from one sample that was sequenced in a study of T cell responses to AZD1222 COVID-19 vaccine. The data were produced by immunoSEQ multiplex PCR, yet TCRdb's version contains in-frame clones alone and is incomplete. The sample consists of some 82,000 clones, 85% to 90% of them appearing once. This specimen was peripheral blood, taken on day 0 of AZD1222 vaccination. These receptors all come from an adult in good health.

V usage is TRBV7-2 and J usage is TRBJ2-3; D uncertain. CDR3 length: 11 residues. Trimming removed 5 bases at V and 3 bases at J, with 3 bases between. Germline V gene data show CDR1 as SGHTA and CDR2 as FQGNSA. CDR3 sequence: CASSRTDTQYF. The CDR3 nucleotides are TGTGCCAGCAGCCGGACAGATACGCAGTATTTT. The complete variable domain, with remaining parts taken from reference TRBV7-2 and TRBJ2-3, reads GAGVSQSPSNKVTEKGKDVELRCDPISGHTALYWYRQSLGQGLEFLIYFQGNSAPDKSGLPSDRFSAERTGGSVSTLTIQRTQQEDSAVYLCASSRTDTQYFGPGTRLTVL.

The CDR3 DNA reads TGCGCCAGCAGTGAGTCTCCCAAGGAGGGGTCCCCCGGGGAGCTGTTTTTT. Translated, it gives CASSESPKEGSPGELFF. The chain links TRBV10-1 to TRBJ2-2, with D perhaps matching TRBD2 (6 bases). This CDR3 spans 17 amino acids. Germline-derived CDR1 and CDR2 are WNHNN and SYGVQD (reference sequence). V was cut by 0 bases and J by 6 bases, with 17 bases left in between.

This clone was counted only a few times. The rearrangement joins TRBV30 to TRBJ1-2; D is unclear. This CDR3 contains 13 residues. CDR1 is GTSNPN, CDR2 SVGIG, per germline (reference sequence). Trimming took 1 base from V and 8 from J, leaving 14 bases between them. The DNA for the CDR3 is TGTGCCTGGAGTGCTCCGTTGATTTGGGGCTACACCTTC. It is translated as CAWSAPLIWGYTF.

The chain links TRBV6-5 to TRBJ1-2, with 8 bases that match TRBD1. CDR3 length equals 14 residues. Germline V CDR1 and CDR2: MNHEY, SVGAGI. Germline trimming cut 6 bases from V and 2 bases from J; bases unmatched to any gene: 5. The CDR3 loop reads CASSQDRGNYGYTF. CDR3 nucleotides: TGTGCCAGCAGCCAAGACAGGGGAAACTATGGCTACACCTTC.

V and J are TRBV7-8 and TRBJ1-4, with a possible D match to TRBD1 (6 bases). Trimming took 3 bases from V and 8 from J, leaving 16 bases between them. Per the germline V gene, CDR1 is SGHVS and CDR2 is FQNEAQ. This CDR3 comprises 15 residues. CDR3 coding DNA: TGTGCCAGCAGCTTGCAGGGGTCTTTTACGGAAAAACTGTTTTTT. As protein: CASSLQGSFTEKLFF.

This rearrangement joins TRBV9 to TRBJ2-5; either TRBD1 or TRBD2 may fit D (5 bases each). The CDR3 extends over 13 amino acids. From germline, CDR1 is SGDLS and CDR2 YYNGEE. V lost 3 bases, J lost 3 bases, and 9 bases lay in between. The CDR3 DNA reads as TGTGCCAGCAGCGGAGGGACGGAAGAGACCCAGTACTTC. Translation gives CASSGGTEETQYF.

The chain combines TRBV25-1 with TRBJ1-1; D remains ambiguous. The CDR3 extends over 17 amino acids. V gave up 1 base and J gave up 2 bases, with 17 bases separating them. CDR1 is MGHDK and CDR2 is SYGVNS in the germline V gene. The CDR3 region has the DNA TGTGCCAGCAGTGAATCACAATTCCCAGGTCGTAACACTGAAGCTTTCTTT. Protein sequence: CASSESQFPGRNTEAFF.

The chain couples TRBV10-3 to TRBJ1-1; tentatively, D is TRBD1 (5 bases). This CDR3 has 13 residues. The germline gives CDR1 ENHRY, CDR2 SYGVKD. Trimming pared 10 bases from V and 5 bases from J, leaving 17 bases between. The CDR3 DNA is TGTGCCACCCAAGCGGCGGGGGATACTGAAGCTTTCTTT. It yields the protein CATQAAGDTEAFF.

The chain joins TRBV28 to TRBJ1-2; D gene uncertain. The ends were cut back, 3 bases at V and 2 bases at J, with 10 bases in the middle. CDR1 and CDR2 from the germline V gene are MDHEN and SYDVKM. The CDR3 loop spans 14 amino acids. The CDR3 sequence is CASSFRVTNYGYTF. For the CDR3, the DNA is TGTGCCAGCAGTTTTAGGGTGACAAACTATGGCTACACCTTC.

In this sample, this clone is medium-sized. CDR3 loop: CASSQTGGNEKLFF. The CDR3 DNA is TGTGCCAGCAGCCAAACCGGGGGCAATGAAAAACTGTTTTTT. The rearrangement uses TRBV3-1 (or the pseudogene TRBV3-2) and TRBJ1-4; D perhaps matches TRBD1 (6 bases). The CDR3 sequence is 14 residues long. Trimming removed 2 bases from V and 5 bases from J, with 9 bases in between. Germline-derived CDR1 and CDR2 are LGHDT and YNNKEL (reference sequence).

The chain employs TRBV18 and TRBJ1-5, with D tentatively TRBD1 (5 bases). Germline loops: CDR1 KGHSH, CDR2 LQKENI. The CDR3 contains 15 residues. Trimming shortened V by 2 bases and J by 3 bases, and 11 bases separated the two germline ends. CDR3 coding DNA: TGTGCCAGCTCACCAGTTAGGGGCTCCAATCAGCCCCAGCATTTT. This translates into CASSPVRGSNQPQHF.

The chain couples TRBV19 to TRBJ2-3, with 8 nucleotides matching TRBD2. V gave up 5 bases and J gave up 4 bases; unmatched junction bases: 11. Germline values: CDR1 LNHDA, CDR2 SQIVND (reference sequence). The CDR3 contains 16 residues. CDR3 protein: CASSGLAGSAADTQYF. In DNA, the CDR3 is TGTGCCAGTAGTGGATTAGCGGGGTCTGCGGCAGATACGCAGTATTTT. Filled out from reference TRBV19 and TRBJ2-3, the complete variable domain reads DGGITQSPKYLFRKEGQNVTLSCEQNLNHDAMYWYRQDPGQGLRLIYYSQIVNDFQKGDIAEGYSVSREKKESFPLTVTSAQKNPTAFYLCASSGLAGSAADTQYFGPGTRLTVL.

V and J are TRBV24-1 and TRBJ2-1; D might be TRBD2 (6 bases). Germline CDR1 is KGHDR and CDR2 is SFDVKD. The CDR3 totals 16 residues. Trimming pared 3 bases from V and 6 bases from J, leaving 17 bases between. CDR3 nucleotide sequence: TGTGCCACCAGTGATCCCGGGACGGACGGGGGCAATGAGCAGTTCTTC. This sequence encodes CATSDPGTDGGNEQFF.

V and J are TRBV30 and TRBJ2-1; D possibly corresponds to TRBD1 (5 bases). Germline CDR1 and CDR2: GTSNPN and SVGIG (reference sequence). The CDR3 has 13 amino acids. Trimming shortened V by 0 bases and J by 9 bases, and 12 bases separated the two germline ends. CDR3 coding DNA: TGTGCCTGGAGTGTACAGCAGGGCGGTGAGCAGTTCTTC. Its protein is CAWSVQQGGEQFF.

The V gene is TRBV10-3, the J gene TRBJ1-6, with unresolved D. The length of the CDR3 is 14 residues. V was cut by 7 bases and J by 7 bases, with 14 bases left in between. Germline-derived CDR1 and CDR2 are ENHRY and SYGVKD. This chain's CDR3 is CAIKELGSNSPLHF. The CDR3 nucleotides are TGTGCCATCAAAGAGCTGGGATCAAATTCACCCCTCCACTTT.

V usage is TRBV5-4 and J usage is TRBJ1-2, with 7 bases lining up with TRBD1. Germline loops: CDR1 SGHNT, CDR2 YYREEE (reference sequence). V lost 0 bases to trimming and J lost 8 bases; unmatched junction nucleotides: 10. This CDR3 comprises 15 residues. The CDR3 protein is CASSLEGAWERGYTF. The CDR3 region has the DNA TGTGCCAGCAGCTTGGAGGGGGCGTGGGAAAGGGGCTACACCTTC.

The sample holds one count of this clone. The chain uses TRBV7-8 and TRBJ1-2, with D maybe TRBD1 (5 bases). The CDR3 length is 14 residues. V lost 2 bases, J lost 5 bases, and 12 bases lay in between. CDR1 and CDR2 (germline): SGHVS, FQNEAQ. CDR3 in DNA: TGTGCCAGCAGCTTAACGGAGGCAGGGTATGGCTACACCTTC. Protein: CASSLTEAGYGYTF.

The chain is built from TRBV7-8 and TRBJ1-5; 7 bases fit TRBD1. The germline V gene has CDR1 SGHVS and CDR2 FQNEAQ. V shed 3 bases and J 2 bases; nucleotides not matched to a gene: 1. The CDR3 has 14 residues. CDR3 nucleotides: TGTGCCAGCAGCTTGACAGGGCGCAATCAGCCCCAGCATTTT. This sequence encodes CASSLTGRNQPQHF.

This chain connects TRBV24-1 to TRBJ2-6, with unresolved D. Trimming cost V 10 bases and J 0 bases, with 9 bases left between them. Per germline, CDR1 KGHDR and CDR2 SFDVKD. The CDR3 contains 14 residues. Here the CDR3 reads CATGSSSGANVLTF. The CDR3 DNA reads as TGTGCCACGGGATCTAGCTCTGGGGCCAACGTCCTGACTTTC.

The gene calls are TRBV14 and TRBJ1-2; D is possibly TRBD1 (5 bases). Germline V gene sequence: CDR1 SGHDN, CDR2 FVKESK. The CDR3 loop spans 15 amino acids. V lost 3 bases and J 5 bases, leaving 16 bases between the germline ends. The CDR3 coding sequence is TGTGCCAGCAGCCATTATGGGGCGGGGACTTATGGCTACACCTTC. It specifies CASSHYGAGTYGYTF. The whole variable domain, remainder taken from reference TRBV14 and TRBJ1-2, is EAGVTQFPSHSVIEKGQTVTLRCDPISGHDNLYWYRRVMGKEIKFLLHFVKESKQDESGMPNNRFLAERTGGTYSTLKVQPAELEDSGVYFCASSHYGAGTYGYTFGSGTRLTVV.

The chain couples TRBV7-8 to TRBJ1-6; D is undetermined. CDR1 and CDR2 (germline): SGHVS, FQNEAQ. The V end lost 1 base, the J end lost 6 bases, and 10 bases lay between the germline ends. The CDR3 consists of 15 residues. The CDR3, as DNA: TGTGCCAGCAGCTTAGAGGGCGCGGGTAATTCACCCCTCCACTTT. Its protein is CASSLEGAGNSPLHF.